This record concerns one T cell receptor (beta chain) sequence. The data originate from a study of T cells after somatic rescue of genetic block. Germline-derived CDR1 and CDR2 are KGHSH and LQKENI. V dropped 4 bases and J dropped 3; count of bases not matched to a gene: 8. This CDR3 comprises 16 residues. Clones were read by immunoSEQ multiplex PCR, and TCRdb kept only the in-frame ones, dropping some. The sample yields about 15,000 clones, just over 70% seen once. The chain uses TRBV18 and TRBJ2-7; 11 positions agree with TRBD2. Sample: peripheral blood mononuclear cells (PBMCs). The sequence derives from a boy younger than 18. Written as DNA, the CDR3 is TGTGCCAGCTCACAGGGAGGGACTAGCGGACTCTACGAGCAGTACTTC. Translating it yields CASSQGGTSGLYEQYF.